These T cell receptor beta chains were read from a single sample in a study of blood T cell repertoires in COVID-19. Assay: immunoSEQ multiplex PCR; the TCRdb copy retains only in-frame clones and omits some. The table records approximately 50,000 clones, around 93% of them present only once. What was sequenced was peripheral blood. The receptors come from a man in his fifties or sixties with active COVID-19. Both conserved end residues are part of each CDR3. The order of the fields is V gene, CDR3 length, D gene, J gene, clone size, CDR3 DNA, CDR3 protein. The D gene is left open where the match is weak. Clone size, where shown, is once, few, many, or a class for clones that have expanded.

TRBV7-3	13	-	TRBJ2-7	-	TGTGCCAGCAGCCCCGGGTTTGCCTACGAGCAGTACTTC	CASSPGFAYEQYF
TRBV30	12	-	TRBJ2-1	-	TGTGCCTGGAGTAAACGGGGAAAGGAGCAGTTCTTC	CAWSKRGKEQFF
TRBV5-1	14	TRBD1	TRBJ2-7	-	TGCGCCAGCAGCCCTCAACAGGGGCCCTACGAGCAGTACTTC	CASSPQQGPYEQYF
TRBV11-3	18	-	TRBJ2-3	-	TGTGCCAGCAGCTTAGATGTCGTAGGGACACTCAGCCTAAATACGCAGTATTTT	CASSLDVVGTLSLNTQYF
TRBV28	13	-	TRBJ1-1	-	TGTGCCAGCATTTCGGTCCCCCACGGTGAAGCTTTCTTT	CASISVPHGEAFF
TRBV2	15	-	TRBJ2-5	-	TGTGCCAGCTTTCGTAGGACAGCTTTCCAAGAGACCCAGTACTTC	CASFRRTAFQETQYF
TRBV27	12	-	TRBJ2-5	-	TGTGCCAGCAGGACTAGTGGGGAGACCCAGTACTTC	CASRTSGETQYF
TRBV7-8	18	TRBD1	TRBJ1-6	-	TGTGCCAGCAGCTTAAGTCAGGGGACAGGGGAATTCAATTCACCCCTCCACTTT	CASSLSQGTGEFNSPLHF
TRBV9	17	-	TRBJ2-7	-	TGTGCCAGCAGCCGGCGTGGCTCTAGCCCCGGGTTGGGAGAGCAGTACTTC	CASSRRGSSPGLGEQYF
TRBV19	14	-	TRBJ1-1	once	TGTGCCAGTAGTATCGGCAGGGAATCTTGGGGAGCTTTCTTT	CASSIGRESWGAFF
TRBV12-5	13	-	TRBJ2-3	-	TGTGCTAGTGTCCGGACAGGCACAGATACGCAGTATTTT	CASVRTGTDTQYF
TRBV7-2	16	-	TRBJ1-2	-	TGTGCCAGCAGCTTAAAGTCTCAGGGGCATAACTATGGCTACACCTTC	CASSLKSQGHNYGYTF
TRBV6-5	14	-	TRBJ2-2	-	TGTGCCAGCACCGGGGTTGTAGGCACCGGGGAGCTGTTTTTT	CASTGVVGTGELFF
TRBV5-6	16	-	TRBJ2-7	-	TGTGCCAGCAGCTTCTGGGGCCTGGTCACCAACTACGAGCAGTACTTC	CASSFWGLVTNYEQYF
TRBV15	17	TRBD2	TRBJ2-3	-	TGTGCCACCAGCAGAGATCGGGGGGGAGGTCGCACAGATACGCAGTATTTT	CATSRDRGGGRTDTQYF
TRBV2	15	-	TRBJ1-4	-	TGTGCCAGCAGCCCCGGCAGGAGCGGTAATGAAAAACTGTTTTTT	CASSPGRSGNEKLFF
TRBV7-9	15	TRBD2	TRBJ2-5	-	TGTGCCAGCAGCCAGGCCGGGGGGTCGGGGGAGACCCAGTACTTC	CASSQAGGSGETQYF
TRBV5-6	15	-	TRBJ2-2	-	TGTGCCAGCAGTTTAGTCCCCTTTAACACCGGGGAGCTGTTTTTT	CASSLVPFNTGELFF
TRBV5-1	16	TRBD2	TRBJ2-3	once	TGCGCCAGCAGCCCTCTAGCGGGAGCTGTTACAGATACGCAGTATTTT	CASSPLAGAVTDTQYF
TRBV11-3	16	TRBD2	TRBJ2-2	-	TGTGCCAGCAGCTGGTGGGGACTATCGGGTACCGGGGAGCTGTTTTTT	CASSWWGLSGTGELFF
TRBV19	11	TRBD2	TRBJ2-5	-	TGTGCCAGTAGTATTGGGGGGGCCCAGTACTTC	CASSIGGAQYF
TRBV6-6	15	TRBD1	TRBJ2-7	-	TGTGCCAGCAGTACAGCCGGACAGGGGAGCTACGAGCAGTACTTC	CASSTAGQGSYEQYF
TRBV29-1	12	-	TRBJ1-2	-	TGCAGCGCTGCCAGGGGAAACTATGGCTACACCTTC	CSAARGNYGYTF
TRBV3-1/TRBV3-2	14	-	TRBJ1-1	-	TGTGCCAGCAGCATAGAGGTTAGGGGCACTGAAGCTTTCTTT	CASSIEVRGTEAFF
TRBV28	13	TRBD2	TRBJ2-3	-	TGTGCCAGCTTAGCGGGTAGCACAGATACGCAGTATTTT	CASLAGSTDTQYF